These 5 T cell receptor beta chains originate from one sample sequenced in a study of human T cells and chemical hapten exposure. TCRdb fed the RACE reads into MiXCR, producing one record per CDR3 protein. The sample includes 75,000 to 100,000 distinct CDR3 sequences, roughly 12% seen only once; the top ten take less than 2.5%. Described time point: patch test 1, 2 weeks after DPC sensitization. Treatment in this sample: therapeutic diphenylcyclopropenone sensitization with weekly scalp DPC. This sample comprised whole blood, obtained in connection with sensitization to the hapten diphenylcyclopropenone (DPC). These receptors originate from a woman in her forties with alopecia areata. Some clones in this sample may be carry-over from other donors' samples.

This clonotype was seen a handful of times. This chain links TRBV30 with TRBJ2-1; D ambiguous. There are 12 residues in the CDR3. The germline V gene has CDR1 GTSNPN and CDR2 SVGIG (reference sequence). Trimming took 2 bases from V and 3 from J, leaving 5 bases between them. The CDR3 DNA sequence: TGTGCCTGGAGTTCCTACTACAATGAGCAGTTCTTC. It codes for CAWSSYYNEQFF.

The chain employs TRBV4-3 and TRBJ2-1; D perhaps matches TRBD2 (6 bases). The CDR3 is 15 amino acids. Germline CDR1 is LGHNA and CDR2 is YSLEER. The germline V and J ends were trimmed by 0 bases and 5 bases, with 11 bases remaining between them. Written as DNA, the CDR3 is TGCGCCAGCAGCCAAGAGATAACGGGGGACAATGAGCAGTTCTTC. Translation gives CASSQEITGDNEQFF.

This clonotype was observed a handful of times. The J gene is TRBJ1-5, the V gene TRBV29-1, with TRBD1 as a possible D gene (6 bases). CDR1 is SQVTM, CDR2 ANQGSEA, per germline. The CDR3 length is 13 residues. V was cut by 7 bases and J by 1 base, with 11 bases left in between. DNA for the CDR3: TGCAGCGCCCAAGGGGGAAGCAATCAGCCCCAGCATTTT. It is translated as CSAQGGSNQPQHF.

Ten or more counts support this clonotype. The V gene is TRBV4-2, the J gene TRBJ2-3, with a weak D call TRBD2 (6 bases). The V and J ends lost 0 bases and 3 bases respectively, with 13 bases between them. The CDR3 consists of 16 residues. The germline CDR1 and CDR2 sequences are LGHNA and YNFKEQ. CDR3: CASSQEGAGTTDTQYF. CDR3 coding DNA: TGTGCCAGCAGCCAAGAAGGTGCGGGGACTACAGATACGCAGTATTTT.

There are many counts of this clonotype. This rearrangement joins TRBV6-2 or TRBV6-3 to TRBJ1-2, with 8 bases that match TRBD1. CDR1 MNHEY and CDR2 SVGEGT come from the germline V gene. V dropped 6 bases and J dropped 2; count of bases not matched to a gene: 2. The CDR3 covers 13 residues. Written as DNA, the CDR3 is TGTGCCAGCAGCCAGGGGGCGAACTATGGCTACACCTTC. This translates into CASSQGANYGYTF.